A selection of T cell receptor beta chains follows, all from one sample in a study of beta chain features in type 1 diabetes. Repertoires were generated with immunoSEQ multiplex PCR, while TCRdb's copy carries only in-frame clones and drops some. This table holds approximately 17,000 clones, about 55% found once. Sequencing was carried out using stem cell memory CD4+ T cells from blood. The source is a woman under 30 in good health. Each CDR3 is given with its conserved first and last residue. A D gene is named only where the DNA matches it firmly. Not all rows give a size; the values are once, few, many and, for expanded clones, a class.

D	V	J	size	CDR3	DNA
.	TRBV5-1	TRBJ2-1	.	CASSLAKSGVEQFF	TGCGCCAGCAGCTTGGCCAAGTCTGGAGTGGAGCAGTTCTTC
.	TRBV30	TRBJ1-5	.	CAWSRPGHRDQPQHF	TGTGCCTGGAGTCGTCCGGGACACAGGGATCAGCCCCAGCATTTT
TRBD2	TRBV6-1	TRBJ2-7	.	CASSEGLAGVSYEQYF	TGTGCCAGCAGTGAGGGACTAGCGGGAGTCTCCTACGAGCAGTACTTC
TRBD2	TRBV5-4	TRBJ2-1	few	CASSLPSGHNEQFF	TGTGCCAGCAGCTTACCTAGCGGACACAATGAGCAGTTCTTC
TRBD1	TRBV5-1	TRBJ2-2	.	CASSVTTGAGELFF	TGCGCCAGCTCCGTGACGACAGGGGCCGGGGAGCTGTTTTTT
.	TRBV30	TRBJ2-2	.	CAWSLRGVAGELFF	TGTGCCTGGAGCCTCAGGGGGGTCGCCGGGGAGCTGTTTTTT
.	TRBV19	TRBJ2-7	.	CASSASSYEQYF	TGTGCCAGTAGTGCCAGCTCCTACGAGCAGTACTTC
.	TRBV9	TRBJ1-6	.	CASSVGHVGSPLHF	TGTGCCAGCAGCGTAGGACACGTTGGATCACCCCTCCACTTT
.	TRBV6-5	TRBJ2-7	few	CASRFSGGGEQYF	TGTGCCAGCAGGTTCTCCGGGGGAGGCGAGCAGTACTTC
TRBD2	TRBV7-2	TRBJ2-7	.	CASSLAGGASSYEQYF	TGTGCCAGCAGCTTGGCGGGGGGGGCGAGCTCCTACGAGCAGTACTTC
.	TRBV2	TRBJ2-1	few	CASSPDRGSYNEQFF	TGTGCCAGCAGCCCGGATCGGGGGTCCTACAATGAGCAGTTCTTC
.	TRBV18	TRBJ1-1	few	CASSPTVPVTEAFF	TGTGCCAGCTCCCCGACAGTCCCAGTCACTGAAGCTTTCTTT